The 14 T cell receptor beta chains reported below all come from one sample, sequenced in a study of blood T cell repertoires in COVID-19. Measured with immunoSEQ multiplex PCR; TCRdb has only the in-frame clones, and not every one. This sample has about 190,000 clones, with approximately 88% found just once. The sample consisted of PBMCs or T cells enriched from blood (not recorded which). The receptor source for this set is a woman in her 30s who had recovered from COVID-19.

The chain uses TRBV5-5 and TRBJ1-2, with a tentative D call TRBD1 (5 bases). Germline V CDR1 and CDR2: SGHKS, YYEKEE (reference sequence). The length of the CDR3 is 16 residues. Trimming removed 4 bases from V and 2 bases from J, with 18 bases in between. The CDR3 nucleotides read TGTGCCAGCAGCCGGAGGGCAGGGAGTGACAACTATGGCTACACCTTC. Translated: CASSRRAGSDNYGYTF.

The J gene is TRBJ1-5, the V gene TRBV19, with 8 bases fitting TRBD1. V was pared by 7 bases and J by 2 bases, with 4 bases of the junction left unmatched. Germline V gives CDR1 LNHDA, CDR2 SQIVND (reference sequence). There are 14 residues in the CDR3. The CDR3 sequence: CASNRGQGNQPQHF. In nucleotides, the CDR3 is TGTGCCAGTAATAGGGGACAGGGCAATCAGCCCCAGCATTTT.

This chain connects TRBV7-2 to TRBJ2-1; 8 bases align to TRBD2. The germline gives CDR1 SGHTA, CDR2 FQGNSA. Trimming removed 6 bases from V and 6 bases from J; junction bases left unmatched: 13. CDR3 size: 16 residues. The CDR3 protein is CASSYRSGGRLNEQFF. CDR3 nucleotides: TGTGCCAGCAGTTATAGAAGCGGGGGACGCCTCAATGAGCAGTTCTTC.

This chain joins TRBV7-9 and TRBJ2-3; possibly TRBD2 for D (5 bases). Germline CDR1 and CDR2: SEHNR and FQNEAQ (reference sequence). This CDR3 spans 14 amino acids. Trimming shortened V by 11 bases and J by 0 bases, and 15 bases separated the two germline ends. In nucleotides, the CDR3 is TGTGCCGGTCGGGGTCTGTCTAGCACAGATACGCAGTATTTT. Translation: CAGRGLSSTDTQYF.

This CDR3 reads CASSSGTGGAGGANEQFF. In DNA form, the CDR3 reads TGTGCCAGCAGCTCCGGGACAGGGGGCGCGGGAGGGGCGAATGAGCAGTTCTTC. This sequence joins TRBV5-5 and TRBJ2-1, with 12 bases identical to TRBD1. J lost 7 bases, V lost 3 bases, and 14 bases had no gene match. Germline V gives CDR1 SGHKS, CDR2 YYEKEE (reference sequence). CDR3 length: 18 residues.

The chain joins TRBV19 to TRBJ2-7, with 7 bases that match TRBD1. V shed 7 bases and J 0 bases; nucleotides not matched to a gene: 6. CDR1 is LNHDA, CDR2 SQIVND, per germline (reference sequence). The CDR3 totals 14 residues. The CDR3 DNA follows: TGTGCCAGTAAAGGGACAGCTAGCTCCTACGAGCAGTACTTC. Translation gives CASKGTASSYEQYF. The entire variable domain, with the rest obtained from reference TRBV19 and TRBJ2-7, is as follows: DGGITQSPKYLFRKEGQNVTLSCEQNLNHDAMYWYRQDPGQGLRLIYYSQIVNDFQKGDIAEGYSVSREKKESFPLTVTSAQKNPTAFYLCASKGTASSYEQYFGPGTRLTVT.

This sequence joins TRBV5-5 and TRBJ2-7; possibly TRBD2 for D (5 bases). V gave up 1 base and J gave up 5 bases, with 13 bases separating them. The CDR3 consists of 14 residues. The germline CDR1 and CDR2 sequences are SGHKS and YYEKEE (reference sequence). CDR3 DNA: TGTGCCAGCAGCTTGATAGGCGGGTCCCACGAGCAGTACGTC. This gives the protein CASSLIGGSHEQYV.

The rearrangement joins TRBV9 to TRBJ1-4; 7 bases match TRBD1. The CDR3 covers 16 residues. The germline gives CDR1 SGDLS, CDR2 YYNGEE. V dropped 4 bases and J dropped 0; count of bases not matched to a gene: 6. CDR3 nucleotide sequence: TGTGCCAGCAGCAGGACAGGCGGCGCAACTAATGAAAAACTGTTTTTT. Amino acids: CASSRTGGATNEKLFF.

CDR3 bases: TGTGCCAGTAGTATAGGCCCGGGACAGGGCCGAGCTTTCTTT. Encoded protein: CASSIGPGQGRAFF. The chain uses TRBV19 and TRBJ1-1, with 9 positions matching TRBD1. Germline V lookup: CDR1 LNHDA, CDR2 SQIVND (reference sequence). V lost 1 base to trimming and J lost 10 bases; unmatched junction nucleotides: 7. The CDR3 extends over 14 amino acids.

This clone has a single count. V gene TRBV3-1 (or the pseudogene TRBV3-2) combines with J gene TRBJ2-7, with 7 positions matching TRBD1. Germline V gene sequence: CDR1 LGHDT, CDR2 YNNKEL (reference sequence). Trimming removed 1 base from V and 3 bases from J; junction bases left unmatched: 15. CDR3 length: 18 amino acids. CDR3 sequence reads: CASSQVEGRRQGRYEQYF. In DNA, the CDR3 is TGTGCCAGCAGCCAAGTCGAAGGGCGTCGACAGGGACGCTACGAGCAGTACTTC.

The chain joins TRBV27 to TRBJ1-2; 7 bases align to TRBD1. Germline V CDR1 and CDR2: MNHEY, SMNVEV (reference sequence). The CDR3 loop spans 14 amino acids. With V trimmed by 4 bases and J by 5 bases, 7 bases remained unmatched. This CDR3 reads CASSSRGRGYGYTF. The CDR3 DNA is TGTGCCAGCAGTTCGAGGGGGCGAGGGTATGGCTACACCTTC.

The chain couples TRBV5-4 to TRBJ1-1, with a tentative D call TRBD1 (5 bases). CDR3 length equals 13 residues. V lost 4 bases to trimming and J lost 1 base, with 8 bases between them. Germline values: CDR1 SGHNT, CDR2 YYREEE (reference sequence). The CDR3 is CASSVDRNTEAFF. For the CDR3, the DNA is TGTGCCAGCAGCGTCGACAGGAACACTGAAGCTTTCTTT.

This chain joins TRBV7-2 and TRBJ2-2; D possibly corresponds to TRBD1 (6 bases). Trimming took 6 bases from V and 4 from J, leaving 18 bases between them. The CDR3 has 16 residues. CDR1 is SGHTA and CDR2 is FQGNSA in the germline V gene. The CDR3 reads CASSPRQAIFTGELFF. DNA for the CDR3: TGTGCCAGCAGTCCTAGACAGGCTATCTTCACCGGGGAGCTGTTTTTT.

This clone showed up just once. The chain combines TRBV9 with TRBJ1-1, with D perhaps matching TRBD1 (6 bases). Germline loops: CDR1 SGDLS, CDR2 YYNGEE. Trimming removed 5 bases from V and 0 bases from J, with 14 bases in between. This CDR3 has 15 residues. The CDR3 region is CASSKGQYMNTEAFF. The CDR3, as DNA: TGTGCCAGCAGTAAAGGACAGTACATGAACACTGAAGCTTTCTTT.